Below are 28 T cell receptor beta chains sequenced from a single sample in a study of CXCR3-negative and CXCR3-positive naive CD8 T cells. Researchers prepared the TRB cDNA libraries using 5' RACE with UMI labels. With the 5' RACE reads reprocessed, TCRdb shows one record per CDR3 protein and no DNA. In total, the table holds around 47,000 distinct CDR3 sequences. The specimen sequenced was memory CD8+ T cells from blood. Receptor source: a human donor in good health. Some clones in this sample may be carry-over from other donors' samples.

The CDR3 sequence is CASSPHDPDTRYF. The V and J genes are TRBV7-3 and TRBJ2-3. Germline V gene sequence: CDR1 SGHTA, CDR2 FQGTGA. The CDR3 has 13 residues.

The rearrangement links TRBV7-6 to TRBJ2-5; TCRdb selects TRBD2, and the lack of DNA leaves this call unchecked. This CDR3 has 19 residues. Germline CDR1 and CDR2: SGHVS and FNYEAQ. CDR3 loop: CASSARSTRYSLFQETQYF.

J is TRBJ2-1 and V is TRBV6-4; TCRdb gives TRBD1 as the D gene, but with no DNA this cannot be confirmed. CDR1 MRHNA and CDR2 SNTAGT come from the germline V gene. CDR3 length: 13 amino acids. CDR3 sequence reads: CASSDAWAGEQFF.

The CDR3 here is CASSQDNPRGTDTQYF. V is TRBV14 and J is TRBJ2-3. This CDR3 comprises 16 residues. Germline V gene sequence: CDR1 SGHDN, CDR2 FVKESK.

The chain recombines TRBV29-1 with TRBJ2-5; there is no DNA to check the TCRdb D call of TRBD2. CDR1 and CDR2 (germline): SQVTM, ANQGSEA. The CDR3 is 15 residues long. CDR3 in amino acids: CSVLLAGDARETQYF.

The V call is TRBV29-1, the J call TRBJ1-2; TCRdb's D gene call, TRBD1, goes unchecked for lack of DNA. CDR3 size: 13 residues. Looked up from germline, CDR1 is SQVTM and CDR2 is ANQGSEA. The CDR3: CSVEDRTENGYTF.

CDR3 amino acids: CASSLWSNTEAFF. The chain has TRBV7-3 and TRBJ1-1. The CDR3 is 13 amino acids. The germline V gene has CDR1 SGHTA and CDR2 FQGTGA.

The V gene is TRBV14, the J gene TRBJ2-7. The CDR3 is 13 residues long. Germline-derived CDR1 and CDR2 are SGHDN and FVKESK. The CDR3 region is CASSPDSTYEQYF.

The CDR3 sequence: CSVELAEWSSYNEQFF. This chain joins TRBV29-1 and TRBJ2-1; the D gene TCRdb calls, TRBD2, cannot be checked with no DNA. Germline V CDR1 and CDR2: SQVTM, ANQGSEA. The CDR3 length is 16 residues.

This chain uses TRBV18 with TRBJ2-5. Germline V gene lookup returns CDR1 KGHSH and CDR2 LQKENI. The CDR3 extends over 14 amino acids. CDR3: CASSPYFAEETQYF.

This chain joins TRBV20-1 and TRBJ2-7; TCRdb selects TRBD2, and the lack of DNA leaves this call unchecked. This CDR3 has 15 residues. Per the germline V gene, CDR1 is DFQATT and CDR2 is SNEGSKA (reference sequence). The CDR3 protein is CSASTLTSGDHEQYF.

CDR3 loop: CASSLPQGKFSYEQYF. The gene calls are TRBV28 and TRBJ2-7; TCRdb outputs TRBD1, but without DNA this stays unchecked. This CDR3 is built from 16 residues. CDR1 MDHEN and CDR2 SYDVKM come from the germline V gene.

This sequence joins TRBV11-2 and TRBJ2-7; absent DNA, TCRdb's TRBD1 call cannot be checked. CDR1 and CDR2 (germline): SGHAT, FQNNGV. This CDR3 comprises 15 residues. CDR3 sequence: CASRYTGGYSYEQYF.

This sequence joins TRBV28 and TRBJ2-3; TCRdb selects TRBD1, and the lack of DNA leaves this call unchecked. This CDR3 has 16 amino acids. Germline assignment: CDR1 MDHEN and CDR2 SYDVKM. The CDR3 loop is CASRLTGHLQLDTQYF.

The gene calls are TRBV13 and TRBJ1-2; TCRdb's D call of TRBD1 is untestable without DNA. This CDR3 region has 15 residues. The V gene's germline CDR1 is PRHDT and CDR2 FYEKMQ (reference sequence). The CDR3 is CASSFVGDSKHGYTF.

The rearrangement uses TRBV9 and TRBJ2-7. Germline V lookup: CDR1 SGDLS, CDR2 YYNGEE. The CDR3 has 15 amino acids. This CDR3 reads CASSVDLGPTYEQYF.

The chain carries TRBV28 and TRBJ2-1; the D gene TCRdb calls, TRBD2, cannot be checked with no DNA. The CDR3 is made up of 16 amino acids. Germline CDR1 reads MDHEN; CDR2 reads SYDVKM. The CDR3 reads CASSFAAGGLLEEQFF.

The CDR3 loop is CSAEGSWNQPQHF. The chain links TRBV20-1 to TRBJ1-5. Per germline, CDR1 DFQATT and CDR2 SNEGSKA (reference sequence). The CDR3 contains 13 residues.

V and J are TRBV29-1 and TRBJ2-1; TCRdb reports TRBD2, a call that lacks DNA to check it against. This CDR3 contains 13 residues. CDR1 is SQVTM and CDR2 is ANQGSEA in the germline V gene. The CDR3 loop is CSAGLAGVNEQFF.

This chain uses TRBV7-2 with TRBJ2-3; TCRdb's assignment of TRBD1 cannot be checked, as there is no DNA. The CDR3 extends over 14 amino acids. CDR1 and CDR2 from the germline V gene are SGHTA and FQGNSA. CDR3 protein: CASTLDPVGDTQYF.

This CDR3 is CATGYRGFEQYF. The chain couples TRBV15 to TRBJ2-7; TCRdb names TRBD1, which stays unverified in the absence of DNA. The germline V gene encodes CDR1 LNHNV and CDR2 YYDKDF (reference sequence). This CDR3 contains 12 residues.

The chain links TRBV12-3 or TRBV12-4 to TRBJ2-1; TCRdb selects TRBD1, and the lack of DNA leaves this call unchecked. The CDR3 totals 18 residues. The CDR3 loop is CASSFPGGGGLSYNEQFF.

V is TRBV3-1 and J is TRBJ1-1. This CDR3 spans 12 amino acids. Germline V gene sequence: CDR1 LGHDT, CDR2 YNNKEL (reference sequence). The CDR3 sequence: CASSQALTKAFF.

This chain connects TRBV13 to TRBJ2-3; the TCRdb call, TRBD1, lacks DNA for checking. Germline CDR1 reads PRHDT; CDR2 reads FYEKMQ (reference sequence). The CDR3 extends over 17 amino acids. The CDR3 is CASSPGLSGDSTDTQYF.

V usage is TRBV7-3 and J usage is TRBJ1-1. Looked up from germline, CDR1 is SGHTA and CDR2 is FQGTGA. There are 15 residues in the CDR3. The CDR3 loop is CASSLTRASNTEAFF.

The rearrangement uses TRBV7-9 and TRBJ2-7; TCRdb designates TRBD1, a call that cannot be tested without DNA. The germline V gene encodes CDR1 SEHNR and CDR2 FQNEAQ (reference sequence). The CDR3 is 15 amino acids. The CDR3 sequence: CASSLSSGRDDEQYF.

CDR3 residues: CASSLLLSGGVTEAFF. The genes are TRBV5-4 and TRBJ1-1; TCRdb indicates TRBD1, and absent DNA this call remains unverified. The CDR3 loop spans 16 amino acids. Germline V CDR1 and CDR2: SGHNT, YYREEE (reference sequence).

The chain uses TRBV20-1 and TRBJ1-1; TCRdb's D call, TRBD1, is unchecked because there is no DNA. In germline, CDR1 is DFQATT, CDR2 SNEGSKA (reference sequence). The CDR3 spans 14 residues. The CDR3 loop is CSASKQGESTEAFF.